This TCR beta chain was captured in a study of cytomegalovirus exposure and HLA in healthy donors. Study observations and caveats: High specificity and sensitivity for cytomegalovirus status were reported for the classifier.

On this clone: Its specificity is unknown.

Germline V lookup: CDR1 SNHLY, CDR2 FYNNEI. The J segment lost 0 bases and the V segment lost 7 bases, leaving 5 bases of the junction unmatched. The CDR3 totals 16 residues. The assay was immunoSEQ multiplex PCR, and TCRdb's table has in-frame clones only and misses some. The table records around 160,000 clones, 88% of them present only once. Sequences were obtained from PBMCs. This TCR was recovered from a man aged 18 to 29 in good health and CMV-seronegative. This chain joins TRBV2 and TRBJ2-7; 14 bases line up with TRBD2. The CDR3 bases are TGTGCCAGCAAGACTAGCGGGAGGGCTAGCTCCTACGAGCAGTACTTC. Its translation is CASKTSGRASSYEQYF.